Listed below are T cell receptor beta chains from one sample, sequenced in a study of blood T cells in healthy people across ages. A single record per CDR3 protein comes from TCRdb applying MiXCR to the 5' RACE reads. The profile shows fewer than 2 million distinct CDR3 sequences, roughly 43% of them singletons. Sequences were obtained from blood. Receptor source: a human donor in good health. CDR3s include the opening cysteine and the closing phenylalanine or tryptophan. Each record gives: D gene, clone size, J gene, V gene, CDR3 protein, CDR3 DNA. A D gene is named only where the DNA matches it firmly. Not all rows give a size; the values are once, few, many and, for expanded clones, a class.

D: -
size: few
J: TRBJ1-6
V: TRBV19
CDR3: CASSIQSIRNSPLHF
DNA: TGTGCCAGTAGTATCCAGAGTATTAGGAATTCACCCCTCCACTTT

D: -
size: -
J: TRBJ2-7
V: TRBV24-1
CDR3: CAPHPRQNYYEQYF
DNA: TGTGCCCCGCACCCAAGACAGAATTACTACGAGCAGTACTTC

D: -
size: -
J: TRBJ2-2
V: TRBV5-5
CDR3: CASSASDSSFTGELFF
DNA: TGTGCCAGCAGCGCCTCTGACAGTTCCTTCACCGGGGAGCTGTTTTTT

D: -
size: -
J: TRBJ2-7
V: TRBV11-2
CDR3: CASSFPGEAYEQYF
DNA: TGTGCCAGCAGCTTTCCGGGGGAGGCCTACGAGCAGTACTTC

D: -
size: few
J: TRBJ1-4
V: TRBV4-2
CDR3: CASSQAWNGEKLFF
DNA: TGTGCCAGCAGCCAAGCGTGGAATGGGGAAAAACTGTTTTTT

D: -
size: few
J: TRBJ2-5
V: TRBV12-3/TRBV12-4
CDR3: CASSFVPGETQYF
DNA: TGTGCCAGCAGTTTTGTCCCGGGGGAGACCCAGTACTTC

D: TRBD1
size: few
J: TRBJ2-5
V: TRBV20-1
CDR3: CSATRQGATETQYF
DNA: TGCAGTGCTACCAGACAGGGGGCGACAGAGACCCAGTACTTC

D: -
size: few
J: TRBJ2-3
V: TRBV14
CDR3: CAGSQERTDTQYF
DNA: TGTGCCGGCAGCCAAGAGAGGACAGATACGCAGTATTTT

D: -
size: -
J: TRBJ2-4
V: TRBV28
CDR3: CASSTGQKNIQYF
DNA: TGTGCCAGCAGCACCGGACAAAAAAACATTCAGTACTTC

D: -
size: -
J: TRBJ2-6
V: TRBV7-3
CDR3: CASSKTGLLTGANVLTF
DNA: TGTGCCAGCAGCAAGACAGGTCTCCTCACTGGGGCCAACGTCCTGACTTTC

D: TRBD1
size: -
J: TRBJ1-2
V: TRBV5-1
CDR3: CASSLTGVVLGGYTF
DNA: TGCGCCAGCAGTCTGACAGGGGTAGTTTTGGGAGGCTACACCTTC

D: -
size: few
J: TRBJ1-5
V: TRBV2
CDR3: CASSGQYSNQPQHF
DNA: TGTGCCAGCAGTGGCCAGTATAGCAATCAGCCCCAGCATTTT

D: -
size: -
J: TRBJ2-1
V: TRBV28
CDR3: CASRHFAEQFF
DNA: TGTGCCAGCCGCCACTTCGCGGAGCAGTTCTTC

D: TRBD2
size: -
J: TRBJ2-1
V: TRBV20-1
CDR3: CSATRLAGGPNEQFF
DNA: TGCAGTGCTACCCGACTAGCGGGGGGGCCAAATGAGCAGTTCTTC

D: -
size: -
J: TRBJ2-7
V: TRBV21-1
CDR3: CASSLEEPEVYEQYF
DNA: TGTGCCAGCAGCCTAGAAGAGCCGGAGGTGTACGAGCAGTACTTC

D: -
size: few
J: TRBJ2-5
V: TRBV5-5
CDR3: CATNLGFQETQYF
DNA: TGTGCCACCAACTTGGGGTTCCAAGAGACCCAGTACTTC

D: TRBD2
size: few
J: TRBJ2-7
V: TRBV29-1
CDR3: CSVIRIPTSGGSEQYF
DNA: TGCAGCGTTATCAGGATACCGACTAGCGGGGGATCCGAGCAGTACTTC

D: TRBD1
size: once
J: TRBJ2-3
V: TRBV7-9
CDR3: CASTRQGVGDTQYF
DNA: TGTGCCAGCACTAGACAGGGCGTTGGGGATACGCAGTATTTT

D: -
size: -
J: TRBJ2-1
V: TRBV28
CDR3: CASSTAGRVFGEQFF
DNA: TGTGCCAGCAGCACGGCGGGTAGGGTCTTTGGTGAGCAGTTCTTC

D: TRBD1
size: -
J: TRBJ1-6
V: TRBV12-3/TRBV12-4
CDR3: CASSLARGQGRSPLHF
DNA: TGTGCCAGCAGTTTAGCGCGGGGACAGGGTCGTTCACCCCTCCACTTT

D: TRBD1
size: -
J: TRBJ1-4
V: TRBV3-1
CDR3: CASSPGQGAMFGEKLFF
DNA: TGTGCCAGCAGCCCAGGACAGGGGGCAATGTTCGGTGAAAAACTGTTTTTT

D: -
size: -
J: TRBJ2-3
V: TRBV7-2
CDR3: CASSIPGDTQYF
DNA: TGTGCCAGCAGCATTCCGGGGGATACGCAGTATTTT

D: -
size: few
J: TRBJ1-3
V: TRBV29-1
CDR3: CSVEGGFGNTIYF
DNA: TGCAGCGTTGAAGGGGGCTTTGGAAACACCATATATTTT

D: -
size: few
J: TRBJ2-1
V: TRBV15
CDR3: CATSRGQGSGNEQFF
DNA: TGTGCCACCAGCAGAGGCCAGGGGAGCGGCAATGAGCAGTTCTTC

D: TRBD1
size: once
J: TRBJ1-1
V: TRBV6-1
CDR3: CASSDRDRVRDLMNTEAFF
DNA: TGTGCCAGCAGTGACCGGGACAGAGTCCGGGATCTAATGAACACTGAAGCTTTCTTT

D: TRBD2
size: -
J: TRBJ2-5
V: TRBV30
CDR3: CAWERGRQETQYF
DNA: TGTGCCTGGGAGCGGGGGCGACAAGAGACCCAGTACTTC

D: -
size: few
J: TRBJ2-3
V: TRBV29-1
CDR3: CSVADRTSTNTQYF
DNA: TGCAGCGTTGCCGACAGAACTAGCACAAATACGCAGTATTTT

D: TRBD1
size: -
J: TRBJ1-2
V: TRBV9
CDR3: CASSVSGQGTGYTF
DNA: TGTGCTAGCAGCGTATCGGGACAGGGGACTGGCTACACCTTC

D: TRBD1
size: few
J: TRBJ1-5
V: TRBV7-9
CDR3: CASSLYGTGNQPQHF
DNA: TGTGCCAGCAGCTTGTACGGGACAGGGAATCAGCCCCAGCATTTT

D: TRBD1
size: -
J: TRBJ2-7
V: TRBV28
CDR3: CASTFRDRGTYEQYF
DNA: TGTGCCAGCACCTTTCGGGACAGGGGAACCTACGAGCAGTACTTC

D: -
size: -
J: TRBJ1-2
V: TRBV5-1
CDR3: CASRRDHSPGGYTF
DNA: TGCGCCAGCAGGCGGGACCACTCGCCGGGGGGCTACACCTTC

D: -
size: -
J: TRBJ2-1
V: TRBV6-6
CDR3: CASSYHSNEQFF
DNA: TGTGCCAGCAGTTACCACTCGAATGAGCAGTTCTTC

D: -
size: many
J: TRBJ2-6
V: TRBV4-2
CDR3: CASSQTTGTGANVLTF
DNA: TGTGCCAGCAGCCAGACAACAGGGACTGGGGCCAACGTCCTGACTTTC

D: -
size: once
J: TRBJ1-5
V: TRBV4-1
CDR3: CASSQDNGGKYNQPQHF
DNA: TGCGCCAGCAGCCAAGATAACGGTGGCAAATACAATCAGCCCCAGCATTTT

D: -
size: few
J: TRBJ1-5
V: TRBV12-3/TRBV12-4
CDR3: CASSLTRGDQPQHF
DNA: TGTGCCAGCAGTTTAACTCGGGGGGATCAGCCCCAGCATTTT

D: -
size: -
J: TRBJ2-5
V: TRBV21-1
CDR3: CASNLHRVGTQYF
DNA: TGTGCCAGCAACCTACACAGGGTCGGGACCCAGTACTTC

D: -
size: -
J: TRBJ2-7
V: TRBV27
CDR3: CASSDGLALKTYEQYF
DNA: TGTGCCAGCAGTGATGGACTGGCCCTGAAAACCTACGAGCAGTACTTC